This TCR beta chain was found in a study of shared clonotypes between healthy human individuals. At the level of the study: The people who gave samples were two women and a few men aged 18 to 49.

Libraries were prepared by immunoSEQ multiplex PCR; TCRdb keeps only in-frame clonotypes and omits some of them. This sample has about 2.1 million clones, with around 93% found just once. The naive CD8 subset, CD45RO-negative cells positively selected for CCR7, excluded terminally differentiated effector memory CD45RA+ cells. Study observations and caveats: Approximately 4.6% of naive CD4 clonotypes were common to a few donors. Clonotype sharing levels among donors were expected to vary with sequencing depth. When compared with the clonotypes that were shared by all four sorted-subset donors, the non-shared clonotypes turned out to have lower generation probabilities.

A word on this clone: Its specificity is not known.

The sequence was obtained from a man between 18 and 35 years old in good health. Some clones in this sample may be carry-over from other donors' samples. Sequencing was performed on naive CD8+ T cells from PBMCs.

In nucleotides, the CDR3 is TGCAGCGTTACCGGGACCGAGGTCTCTGGAAACACCATATATTTT. Its translation is CSVTGTEVSGNTIYF. The V call is TRBV29-1, the J call TRBJ1-3; maybe TRBD1 (5 bases). The V end was cut by 5 bases, the J end by 0 bases, with 14 bases between. The CDR3 has 15 amino acids. The germline V gene has CDR1 SQVTM and CDR2 ANQGSEA.